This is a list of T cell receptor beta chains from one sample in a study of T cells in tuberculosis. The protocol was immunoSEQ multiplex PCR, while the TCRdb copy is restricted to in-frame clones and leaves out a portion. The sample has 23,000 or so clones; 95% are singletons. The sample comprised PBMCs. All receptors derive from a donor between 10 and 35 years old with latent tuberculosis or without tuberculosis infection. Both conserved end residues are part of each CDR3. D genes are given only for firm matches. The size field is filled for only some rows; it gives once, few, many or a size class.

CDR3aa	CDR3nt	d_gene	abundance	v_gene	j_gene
CASSLLRDRAETQYF	TGTGCCAGCAGCTTGCTACGGGACAGGGCTGAGACCCAGTACTTC	TRBD1	.	TRBV5-4	TRBJ2-5
CASRGTREKLFF	TGTGCCAGCAGAGGGACACGGGAAAAACTGTTTTTT	.	.	TRBV2	TRBJ1-4
CASSAQTGSGQPQHF	TGTGCCAGCAGTGCGCAGACAGGGTCGGGTCAGCCCCAGCATTTT	TRBD1	.	TRBV6-1	TRBJ1-5
CASSEWSTGWIRETQYF	TGTGCCAGCAGTGAATGGTCGACAGGTTGGATAAGAGAGACCCAGTACTTC	.	.	TRBV6-1	TRBJ2-5
CASSVSAYYGYTF	TGTGCCAGCAGTGTCAGCGCCTACTATGGCTACACCTTC	.	.	TRBV6-1	TRBJ1-2
CASTADTQYF	TGTGCCAGCACAGCAGATACGCAGTATTTT	.	.	TRBV2	TRBJ2-3
CAISEPTGGKRGYTF	TGTGCCATCAGTGAGCCGACAGGGGGCAAGAGAGGCTACACCTTC	TRBD1	.	TRBV10-3	TRBJ1-2
CASSLPRRGYTF	TGTGCCAGTAGCCTACCCCGGCGGGGCTACACCTTC	.	once	TRBV19	TRBJ1-2
CASSVGTSGKDTQYF	TGTGCCAGCAGCGTCGGGACTAGCGGAAAAGATACGCAGTATTTT	TRBD2	.	TRBV11-3	TRBJ2-3
CASLRDSVYGYTF	TGTGCCAGCCTCCGGGACAGCGTCTATGGCTACACCTTC	TRBD1	.	TRBV2	TRBJ1-2
CASSRRGGVGYGYTF	TGTGCCAGCAGTCGCCGCGGGGGCGTAGGCTATGGCTACACCTTC	.	.	TRBV6-5	TRBJ1-2
CRGRGGRRYTF	TGCAGAGGTCGAGGGGGTAGGCGCTACACCTTC	.	.	TRBV29-1	TRBJ1-2
CASKTGTSSYNEQFF	TGTGCCAGCAAGACAGGTACGAGCTCCTACAATGAGCAGTTCTTC	.	.	TRBV6-1	TRBJ2-1
CASSQDLRAQTQYF	TGTGCCAGCAGCCAAGACTTGAGGGCTCAGACCCAGTACTTC	.	once	TRBV14	TRBJ2-5
CASGLSPTGSGYTF	TGTGCTAGTGGTTTGTCGCCGACGGGTTCTGGCTACACCTTC	.	once	TRBV12-5	TRBJ1-2
CSVAYPGGPGTDTQYF	TGCAGCGTTGCTTATCCGGGGGGGCCGGGGACAGATACGCAGTATTTT	TRBD2	.	TRBV29-1	TRBJ2-3
CASSLGWGGGQPQHF	TGTGCCAGCAGCTTGGGGTGGGGAGGGGGTCAGCCCCAGCATTTT	.	.	TRBV5-6	TRBJ1-5
CASSFLGSGANVLTF	TGTGCCAGCAGTTTTCTCGGCTCTGGGGCCAACGTCCTGACTTTC	.	.	TRBV27	TRBJ2-6
CASTKTGYPARVNTEAFF	TGTGCCAGCACCAAAACAGGTTACCCAGCCAGGGTGAACACTGAAGCTTTCTTT	.	.	TRBV7-3	TRBJ1-1
CASSEQGGSTGELFF	TGTGCCAGCAGTGAACAGGGGGGCTCCACCGGGGAGCTGTTTTTT	TRBD1	once	TRBV6-4	TRBJ2-2
CSVTSGTSSSYNEQFF	TGCAGCGTAACTAGCGGGACTTCTAGCTCCTACAATGAGCAGTTCTTC	TRBD2	.	TRBV29-1	TRBJ2-1
CASRQSGQRYEQYF	TGTGCCAGCAGGCAGTCGGGACAGCGGTACGAGCAGTACTTC	TRBD1	.	TRBV2	TRBJ2-7
CASKPGGSTGELFF	TGTGCCAGCAAACCAGGGGGAAGCACCGGGGAGCTGTTTTTT	TRBD1	.	TRBV6-5	TRBJ2-2
CASSESIAGRGARPQHF	TGCGCCAGCAGTGAGTCGATAGCGGGGCGGGGAGCCCGGCCCCAGCATTTT	.	.	TRBV10-2	TRBJ1-5
CASSDSSAEEEKLFF	TGTGCCAGCAGCGACTCCAGCGCAGAGGAAGAAAAACTGTTTTTT	.	.	TRBV4-2	TRBJ1-4
CASSAGQGLGGYTF	TGTGCCAGCAGCGCTGGACAGGGTTTGGGTGGCTACACCTTC	TRBD1	.	TRBV9	TRBJ1-2
CASSDARGDWETQYF	TGTGCCAGCAGCGATGCCAGGGGGGACTGGGAGACCCAGTACTTC	.	.	TRBV5-4	TRBJ2-5
CASGLVGGSTPYEQYF	TGTGCTAGTGGTTTGGTGGGGGGGAGTACCCCCTACGAGCAGTACTTC	TRBD2	.	TRBV12-5	TRBJ2-7
CASSKGHPNEKLFF	TGTGCCAGCAGCAAGGGACACCCTAATGAAAAACTGTTTTTT	.	.	TRBV5-5	TRBJ1-4
CARTGPGSPLHF	TGTGCCAGGACAGGGCCTGGTTCACCCCTCCACTTT	TRBD1	.	TRBV2	TRBJ1-6
CAWSARLAGVMRSSYNEQFF	TGTGCCTGGAGTGCTCGACTAGCGGGGGTGATGAGGAGCTCCTACAATGAGCAGTTCTTC	TRBD2	.	TRBV30	TRBJ2-1
CASSTQGVNEAFF	TGTGCCAGCAGCACACAGGGGGTGAATGAAGCTTTCTTT	TRBD1	.	TRBV2	TRBJ1-1
CASSTGTGVGNTEAFF	TGTGCCAGCAGTACCGGGACAGGGGTCGGGAACACTGAAGCTTTCTTT	TRBD1	.	TRBV25-1	TRBJ1-1
CASTPTGGGLHYGYTF	TGTGCCAGTACTCCGACAGGGGGCGGCCTGCACTATGGCTACACCTTC	TRBD1	.	TRBV19	TRBJ1-2
CASSHRQGHSGNTIYF	TGTGCCAGTAGTCATCGACAGGGTCACTCTGGAAACACCATATATTTT	TRBD1	once	TRBV19	TRBJ1-3
CASSEYDGGTDTQYF	TGTGCCAGCAGCGAATATGACGGGGGGACAGATACGCAGTATTTT	TRBD2	.	TRBV9	TRBJ2-3
CASSFPGGLNEQFF	TGTGCCAGCAGCTTCCCAGGAGGTTTGAATGAGCAGTTCTTC	.	.	TRBV7-9	TRBJ2-1
CASSLGLAGVTDTQYF	TGTGCCAGCAGCCTCGGACTAGCGGGGGTCACAGATACGCAGTATTTT	TRBD2	.	TRBV7-3	TRBJ2-3